The clone carrying this T cell receptor (beta chain) was detected only a few times. RNA transcripts provided the source from which TCR beta CDR3 regions were amplified. A first-round RT-PCR of the TCR CDR3 used the HTBI primer set. TCRdb fed the multiplex PCR reads into MiXCR, producing one record per CDR3 protein. Among 600,000 to 850,000 distinct CDR3 sequences listed, approximately 18% were seen once. Germline assignment: CDR1 SGDLS and CDR2 YYNGEE. This CDR3 is 15 amino acids long. V lost 0 bases to trimming and J lost 9 bases, with 13 bases between them. This entry belongs to a study of T cells in Graves' hyperthyroidism and ophthalmopathy. Patients aged 18 to 65 had newly diagnosed hyperthyroidism that had lasted under 2 months. Any patient presenting with uncontrolled infection, other autoimmune disease, pregnancy or lactation was left out.

The rearrangement uses TRBV9 and TRBJ1-6; D might be TRBD1 (5 bases). This receptor was taken from a woman aged 50 to 65 with Graves' hyperthyroidism that later progressed to Graves' ophthalmopathy. The specimen sequenced was blood. The chain's CDR3 is CASSVGAGRGSPLHF. The CDR3 DNA is TGTGCCAGCAGCGTAGGGGCGGGGAGGGGTTCACCCCTCCACTTT.